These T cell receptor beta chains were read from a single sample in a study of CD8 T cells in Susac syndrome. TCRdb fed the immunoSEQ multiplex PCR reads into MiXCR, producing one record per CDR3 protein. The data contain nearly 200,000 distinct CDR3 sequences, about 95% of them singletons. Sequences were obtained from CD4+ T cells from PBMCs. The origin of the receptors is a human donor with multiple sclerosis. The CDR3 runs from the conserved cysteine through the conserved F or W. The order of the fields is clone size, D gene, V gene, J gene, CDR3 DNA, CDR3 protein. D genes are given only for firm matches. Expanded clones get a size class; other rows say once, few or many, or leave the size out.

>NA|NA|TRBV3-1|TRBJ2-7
TGTGCCAGCAGCCAAGATTTCTCCGAGCAGTACTTC
CASSQDFSEQYF
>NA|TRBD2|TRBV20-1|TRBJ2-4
TGCAGTGCGCCTCTAGCGGGTGCCGCCAAAAACATTCAGTACTTC
CSAPLAGAAKNIQYF
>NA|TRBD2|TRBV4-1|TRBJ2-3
TGCGCCAGCAGCCCCACCTCAGCGGGGGGACTCACAGATACGCAGTATTTT
CASSPTSAGGLTDTQYF
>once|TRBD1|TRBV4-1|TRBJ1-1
TGCGCCAGCAGCCGTAGGGGACAGCGGAACACTGAAGCTTTCTTT
CASSRRGQRNTEAFF
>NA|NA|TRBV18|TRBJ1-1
TGTGCCAGCTCACAAGGTCAGGGCATGAACACTGAAGCTTTCTTT
CASSQGQGMNTEAFF
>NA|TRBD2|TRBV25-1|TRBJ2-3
TGTGCCAGCAGTTTGAGCGGGGCGAAAGATACGCAGTATTTT
CASSLSGAKDTQYF
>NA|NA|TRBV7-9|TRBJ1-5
TGTGCCAGCAGCTCGGACCGGGCCCAGCATTTT
CASSSDRAQHF
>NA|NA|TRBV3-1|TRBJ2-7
TGTGCCAGCAGCCAAGGATACACGTTGGGGTTC
CASSQGYTLGF
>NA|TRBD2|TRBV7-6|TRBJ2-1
TGTGCCAGCAGCTCCTTCCCTAGCGGGGCCCCCAATGAGCAGTTCTTC
CASSSFPSGAPNEQFF
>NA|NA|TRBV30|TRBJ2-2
TGTGCCTGGAGTGTACGGAGGGCCGGGGAGCTGTTTTTT
CAWSVRRAGELFF
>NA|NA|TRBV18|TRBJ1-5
TGTGCCAGCTCAGCTAGCAATCAGCCCCAGCATTTT
CASSASNQPQHF
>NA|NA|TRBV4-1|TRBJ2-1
TGCGCCAGCAGCCGACAGGAACACGACAATGAGCAGTTCTTC
CASSRQEHDNEQFF
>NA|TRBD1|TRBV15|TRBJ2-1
TGTGCCACCAGCAGGGCCGGGACAGGGGGCAATGAGCAGTTCTTC
CATSRAGTGGNEQFF
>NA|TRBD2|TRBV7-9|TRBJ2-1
TGTGCCAGCAGCTTAACGGGCGGGACTAGCGGGGCTTATGAGCAGTTCTTC
CASSLTGGTSGAYEQFF
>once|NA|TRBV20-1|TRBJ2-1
TGCAGTGATCAAGCGGCAGGCGGGTTCAATGAGCAGTTCTTC
CSDQAAGGFNEQFF
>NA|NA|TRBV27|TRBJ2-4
TGTGCCAGCAGTGCCCTCGGGCAGGGCAAAAACATTCAGTACTTC
CASSALGQGKNIQYF
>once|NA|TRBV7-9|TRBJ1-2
TGTGCCAGCAGCTTATTGGAGGGCTACACCTTC
CASSLLEGYTF
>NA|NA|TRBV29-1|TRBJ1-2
TGCAGCGTTGAAACAGTCGGCTATGGCTACACCTTC
CSVETVGYGYTF
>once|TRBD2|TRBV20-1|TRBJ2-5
TGCAGTGCACAGCGGGGGGAAGAGACCCAGTACTTC
CSAQRGEETQYF
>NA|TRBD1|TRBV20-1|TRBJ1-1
TGCAGTGCTGAAGAACAGGGGTCTGAAGCTTTCTTT
CSAEEQGSEAFF
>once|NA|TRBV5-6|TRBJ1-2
TGTGCCAGCAGCCCCCAGGATGGCTATGGCTACACCTTC
CASSPQDGYGYTF
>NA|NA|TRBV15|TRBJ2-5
TGTGCCGCAGGGCCGATCACCGCCGTGTGGACCCAGTACTTC
CAAGPITAVWTQYF
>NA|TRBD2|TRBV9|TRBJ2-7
TGTGCCAGCAGTCGACTAGCGGGACCTCCCACCGAGCAGTACTTC
CASSRLAGPPTEQYF
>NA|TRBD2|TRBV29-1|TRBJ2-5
TGCAGCGCCGCCTCTAGCGGGGGGAGGGAGACCCAGTACTTC
CSAASSGGRETQYF
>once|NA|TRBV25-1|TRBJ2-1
TGTGCCAGCAGTGAGGGGGTCTACAATGAGCAGTTCTTC
CASSEGVYNEQFF
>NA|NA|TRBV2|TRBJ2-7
TGTGCCAGCAGTCTGGGGGGCCGGGACGAGCAGTACTTC
CASSLGGRDEQYF
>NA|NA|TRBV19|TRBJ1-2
TGTGCCAGTAGTCTTGGACGGCTTAGCACCTTC
CASSLGRLSTF
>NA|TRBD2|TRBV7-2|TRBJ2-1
TGTGCCAGCAGCAAGACTAGCGGGAGGGGGAAGTACAATGAGCAGTTCTTC
CASSKTSGRGKYNEQFF
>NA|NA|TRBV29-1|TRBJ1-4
TGCAGCGCTCGCCTGGGGCCCTCAACTAATGAAAAACTGTTTTTT
CSARLGPSTNEKLFF
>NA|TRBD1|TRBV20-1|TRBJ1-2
TGCAGTGCTAGGAGGCAGGGGGATGGCTACACCTTC
CSARRQGDGYTF
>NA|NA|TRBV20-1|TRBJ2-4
TGCAGTGCCGAAGCCCCCTACACATCTTGGGACATTCAGTACTTC
CSAEAPYTSWDIQYF
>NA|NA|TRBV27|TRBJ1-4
TGTGCCAGCAGTTTACGGTCCCTCGAGGGGGGGGAAAAACTGTTTTTT
CASSLRSLEGGEKLFF
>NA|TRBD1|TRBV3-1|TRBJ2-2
TGTGCCAGCAGCCGAACGACAGGGTACACCGGGGAGCTGTTTTTT
CASSRTTGYTGELFF
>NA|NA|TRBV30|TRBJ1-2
TGTGCCTGGAGTGAGGGAACTAACTATGGCTACACCTTC
CAWSEGTNYGYTF
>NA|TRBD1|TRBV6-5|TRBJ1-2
TGTGCCAGCGTTGGACAGGGATTGGCTGGCTACACCTTC
CASVGQGLAGYTF
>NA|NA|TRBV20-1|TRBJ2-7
TGCAGTGCCTTAGTGGTGGGGCGCTCCTACGAGCAGTACTTC
CSALVVGRSYEQYF
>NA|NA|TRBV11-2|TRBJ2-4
TGTGCCAGCAGCTTTCTTCCGACAGCTCAGTACTTC
CASSFLPTAQYF
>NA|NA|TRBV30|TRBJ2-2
TGTGCCTGGAGTGTTACTCAGTACACCGGGGAGCTGTTTTTT
CAWSVTQYTGELFF
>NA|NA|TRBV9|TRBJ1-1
TGTGCCAGCAGCGTAGCGGGGCGGGCGGCAACTGAAGCTTTCTTT
CASSVAGRAATEAFF
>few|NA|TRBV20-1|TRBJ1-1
TGCAGTGCTAGGCGGGTGGAAGCTTTCTTT
CSARRVEAFF
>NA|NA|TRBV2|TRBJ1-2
TGTGCCAGCAGCTGGACACGGGAGTATGGCTACACCTTC
CASSWTREYGYTF
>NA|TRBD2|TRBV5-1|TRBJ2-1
TGCGCCAGCACCAGCGGGATTGACAATGAGCAGTTCTTC
CASTSGIDNEQFF
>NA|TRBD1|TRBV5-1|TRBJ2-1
TGCGCCAGCAGCGAAGGGACAGACTCCTACAATGAGCAGTTCTTC
CASSEGTDSYNEQFF
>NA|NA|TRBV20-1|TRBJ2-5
TGCAGTGCTGGGGGCGGAGGGACGGGCGAGACCCAGTACTTC
CSAGGGGTGETQYF
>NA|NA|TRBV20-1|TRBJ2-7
TGCAGTGCTAGCCTCCAGGGGAAAAGATCCTACGAGCAGTACTTC
CSASLQGKRSYEQYF
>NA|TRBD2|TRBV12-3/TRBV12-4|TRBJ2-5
TGTGCCAGCCGCCTAGCGGGAGTGGTGTCAGGAGAGACCCAGTACTTC
CASRLAGVVSGETQYF
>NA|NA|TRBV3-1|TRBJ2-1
TGTGCCAGCAGCCTCCTGGTAAGGACTACGTATAATGAGCAGTTCTTC
CASSLLVRTTYNEQFF
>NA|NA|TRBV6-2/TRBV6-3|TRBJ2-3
TGTGCCAGCAGTCCCCCTGGGGTGGGAAATACGCAGTATTTT
CASSPPGVGNTQYF
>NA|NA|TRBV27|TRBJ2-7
TGTGCCAGCATGGGCTTCCACGAGCAGTACTTC
CASMGFHEQYF
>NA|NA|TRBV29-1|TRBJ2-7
TGCAGCGTTGGGCGGGAAAGCCACGAGCAGTACTTC
CSVGRESHEQYF
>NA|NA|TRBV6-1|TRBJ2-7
TGTGCCAGCAGTCCTGACACGGACAACCGCCTTTACGAGCAGTACTTC
CASSPDTDNRLYEQYF
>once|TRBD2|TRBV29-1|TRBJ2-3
TGCAGCGTTGAAGGTAGCGGGAGGGCCGGTGGCACAGATACGCAGTATTTT
CSVEGSGRAGGTDTQYF
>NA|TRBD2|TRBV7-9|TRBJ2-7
TGTGCCAGCAGCTACACCGGGACTAGGTCCTACGAGCAGTACTTC
CASSYTGTRSYEQYF
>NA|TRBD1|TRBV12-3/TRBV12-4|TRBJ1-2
TGTGCCAGCAGGACAGGGGGCGCGTATGGCTACACCTTC
CASRTGGAYGYTF
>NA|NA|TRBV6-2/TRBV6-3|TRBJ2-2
TGTGCCAGCAGTTGGCCTTTTAACACCGGGGAGCTGTTTTTT
CASSWPFNTGELFF
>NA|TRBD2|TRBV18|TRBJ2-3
TGTGCCAGCTCCCCTAGGGCGGGAGTAGATACGCAGTATTTT
CASSPRAGVDTQYF
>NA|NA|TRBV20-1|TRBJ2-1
TGCAGTGCTAGAACTGTTTACAATGAGCAGTTCTTC
CSARTVYNEQFF
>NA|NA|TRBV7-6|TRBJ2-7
TGTGCCAGCAGGCAAGGGGGAGGGAAGCAGTACTTC
CASRQGGGKQYF
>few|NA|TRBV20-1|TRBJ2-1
TGCAGTGCTCGCGGGACCTACAATGAGCAGTTCTTC
CSARGTYNEQFF
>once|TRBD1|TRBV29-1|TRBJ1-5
TGCAGCGTTGGGACAGGGAATCAGCCCCAGCATTTT
CSVGTGNQPQHF